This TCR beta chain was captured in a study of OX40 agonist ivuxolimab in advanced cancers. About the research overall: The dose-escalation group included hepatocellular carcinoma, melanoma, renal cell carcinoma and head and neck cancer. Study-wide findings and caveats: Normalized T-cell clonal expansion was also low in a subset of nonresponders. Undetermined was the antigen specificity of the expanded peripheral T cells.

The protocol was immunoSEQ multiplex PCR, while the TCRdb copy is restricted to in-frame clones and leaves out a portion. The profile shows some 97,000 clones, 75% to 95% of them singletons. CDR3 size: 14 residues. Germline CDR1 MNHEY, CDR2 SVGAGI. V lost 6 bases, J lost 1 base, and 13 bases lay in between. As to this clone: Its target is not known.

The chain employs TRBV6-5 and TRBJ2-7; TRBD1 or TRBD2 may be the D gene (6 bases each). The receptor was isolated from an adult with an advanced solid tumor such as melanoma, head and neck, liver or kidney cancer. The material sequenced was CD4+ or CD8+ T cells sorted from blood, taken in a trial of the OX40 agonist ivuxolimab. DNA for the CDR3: TGTGCCAGCAGGGAGGGGGGAGGTTCCTACGAGCAGTACTTC. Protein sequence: CASREGGGSYEQYF.